This TCR beta chain was identified during a study of T cells in Graves' hyperthyroidism and ophthalmopathy. This clonotype has a count of ten or more. The source material, RNA transcripts, was used to amplify TCR beta CDR3 regions. HTBI primers were employed in a first-round RT-PCR of the TCR CDR3. A single record per CDR3 protein comes from TCRdb applying MiXCR to the multiplex PCR reads. The sample shows roughly 600,000 distinct CDR3 sequences, 13% to 15% of them seen only once. This sequence originates from a woman aged 45 to 65 with Graves' ophthalmopathy. The specimen sequenced was blood.

The CDR3 region has the DNA TGTGCCAGCAGTTACTGGAGCGGGAGCGAGCAGTACTTC. This codes for CASSYWSGSEQYF. V is TRBV6-2 or TRBV6-3 and J is TRBJ2-7, with 8 bases that match TRBD2. The junction had 2 bases not matched to a gene; V was cut back by 1 base and J by 6 bases. Germline V gene lookup returns CDR1 MNHEY and CDR2 SVGEGT. This CDR3 spans 13 amino acids.